This T cell receptor beta chain was sequenced during a study of CD8+ T cells in alopecia areata. Study details: For treated patients, severity scores reflected the percentage of scalp area affected.

Treatment in this sample: oral pan-JAK inhibitor, 5-10 mg twice daily. Collected material from alopecia areata patients comprised lesional scalp punch biopsies and peripheral blood. Study results and caveats: Persistence during tofacitinib was seen for many expanded lesional clones in scalp and blood. Clonality was higher in lesional than normal scalp, especially in alopecia totalis/universalis.

This clone was detected a few times. The antigen is undetermined. RNA was extracted and reverse transcribed into cDNA as the sequencing template. Libraries were prepared by immunoSEQ multiplex PCR; TCRdb keeps only in-frame clonotypes and omits some of them. Counted here are approximately 180,000 clones, less than 70% occurring once; the ten biggest clones make up about 10%. The sequence was collected from a human donor with alopecia areata. Source: CD8+ T cells sorted from blood, taken at week 24, from a patient treated with tofacitinib.

CDR3 sequence: CASSPNRGQGEKLFF. Here the CDR3 DNA reads TGTGCCAGCAGCCCTAATAGGGGGCAGGGTGAAAAACTGTTTTTT. The chain recombines TRBV7-9 with TRBJ1-4; 7 bases align to TRBD1. The CDR3 contains 15 residues. Germline lookup yields CDR1 SEHNR and CDR2 FQNEAQ (reference sequence). V lost 5 bases and J lost 7; bases outside the gene matches: 10.